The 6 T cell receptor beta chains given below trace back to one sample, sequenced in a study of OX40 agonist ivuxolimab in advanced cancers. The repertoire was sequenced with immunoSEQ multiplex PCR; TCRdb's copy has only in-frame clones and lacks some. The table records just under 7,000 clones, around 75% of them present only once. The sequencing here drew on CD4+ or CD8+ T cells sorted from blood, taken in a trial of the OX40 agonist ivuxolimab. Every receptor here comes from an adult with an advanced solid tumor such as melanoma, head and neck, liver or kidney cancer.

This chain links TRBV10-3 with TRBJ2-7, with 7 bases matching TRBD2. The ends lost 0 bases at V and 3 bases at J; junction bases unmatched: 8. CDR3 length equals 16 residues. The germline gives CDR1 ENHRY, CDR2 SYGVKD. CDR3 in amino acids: CAISESALSGVYEQYF. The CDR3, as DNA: TGTGCCATCAGTGAGTCAGCGTTGAGCGGGGTCTACGAGCAGTACTTC.

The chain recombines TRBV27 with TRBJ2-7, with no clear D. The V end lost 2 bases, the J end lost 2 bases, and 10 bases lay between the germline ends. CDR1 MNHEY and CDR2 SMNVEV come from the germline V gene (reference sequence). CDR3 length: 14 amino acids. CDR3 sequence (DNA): TGTGCCAGCAGTTTACCAGGCCTCACCTACGAGCAGTACTTC. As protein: CASSLPGLTYEQYF.

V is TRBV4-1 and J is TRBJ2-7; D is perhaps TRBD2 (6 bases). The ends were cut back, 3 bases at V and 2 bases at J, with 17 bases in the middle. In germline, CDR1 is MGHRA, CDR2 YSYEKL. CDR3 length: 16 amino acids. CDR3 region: CASSHRSGPDTYEQYF. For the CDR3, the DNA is TGCGCCAGCAGCCACCGCAGCGGGCCCGACACCTACGAGCAGTACTTC.

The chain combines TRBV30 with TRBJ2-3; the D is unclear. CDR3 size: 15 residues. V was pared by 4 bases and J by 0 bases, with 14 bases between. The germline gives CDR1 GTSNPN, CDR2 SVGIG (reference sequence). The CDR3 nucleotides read TGTGCCTGGAATAACCTAGGCGGTAGCACAGATACGCAGTATTTT. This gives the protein CAWNNLGGSTDTQYF.

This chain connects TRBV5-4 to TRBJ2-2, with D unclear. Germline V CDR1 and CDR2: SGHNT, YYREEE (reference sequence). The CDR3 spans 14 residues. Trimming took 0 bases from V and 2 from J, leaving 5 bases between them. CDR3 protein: CASSLVSNTGELFF. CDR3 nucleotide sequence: TGTGCCAGCAGCTTGGTATCCAACACCGGGGAGCTGTTTTTT.

The CDR3 sequence: CASRLQREENIQYF. The DNA of the CDR3 is TGTGCAAGTCGCCTCCAGCGGGAGGAGAACATTCAGTACTTC. The chain uses TRBV12-2 and TRBJ2-4; the table calls TRBD2, which could not be checked here. TRBV12-2 is described as a pseudogene. CDR3 size: 14 residues.